Presented here are 29 T cell receptor beta chains from one specimen sequenced in a study of regulatory T cells in long-lasting Graves disease. According to the study, TCR beta libraries were built with iRepertoire HTBI primers and CDR3-region Arm-PCR. TCRdb analysed the multiplex PCR reads with MiXCR anew, one entry per CDR3 protein. The repertoire holds hundreds of thousands of distinct CDR3 sequences, with about 16% as singletons. Time point in this sample: newly diagnosed GD, antithyroid drugs for less than 3 months. RNA extracted from PBMCs served as the sequencing template. These data are also associated with another study on T cells in Graves' hyperthyroidism and ophthalmopathy.

Specimen: peripheral blood mononuclear cells (PBMCs), collected at new diagnosis, from a patient treated with antithyroid drugs. These receptors all stem from a man between 18 and 29 years old with Graves disease.

This clonotype was counted a few times. This chain links TRBV27 with TRBJ2-7; 10 bases are a match to TRBD1. Germline lookup yields CDR1 MNHEY and CDR2 SMNVEV (reference sequence). The CDR3 contains 17 residues. After removal of 4 bases from V and 2 bases from J, the junction contained 11 bases not matched to a gene. The CDR3: CASSSLVRDRGTYEQYF. CDR3 DNA sequence: TGTGCCAGCAGTTCGTTAGTACGGGACAGGGGCACCTACGAGCAGTACTTC.

This chain joins TRBV12-3 or TRBV12-4 and TRBJ1-6; D gene uncertain. CDR3 length equals 14 residues. V was pared by 1 base and J by 9 bases, with 10 bases between. CDR3 DNA: TGTGCCAGCAGTTTAGATCTTGGGATTTCACCCCTCCACTTT. This sequence encodes CASSLDLGISPLHF.

This clonotype showed up just a few times. The chain is built from TRBV27 and TRBJ2-3, with TRBD1 identical over 7 bases. V trimming: 5 bases; J trimming: 3 bases; junction bases outside the gene matches: 14. Germline CDR1 reads MNHEY; CDR2 reads SMNVEV (reference sequence). CDR3 length: 17 residues. CDR3 protein: CASSPLPVQGLTDTQYF. Written as DNA, the CDR3 is TGTGCCAGCAGTCCGCTCCCGGTACAGGGGTTAACAGATACGCAGTATTTT.

This clonotype showed up just a few times. The chain couples TRBV25-1 to TRBJ2-7; no reliable D call. Germline-derived CDR1 and CDR2 are MGHDK and SYGVNS. The CDR3 is made up of 12 amino acids. V was clipped by 6 bases and J by 2 bases, with 8 bases between them. Written as DNA, the CDR3 is TGTGCCAGCAGCACCGGCACCTACGAGCAGTACTTC. It yields the protein CASSTGTYEQYF.

The J gene is TRBJ2-7, the V gene TRBV9; a possible D gene is TRBD2 (7 bases). The V gene's germline CDR1 is SGDLS and CDR2 YYNGEE. The CDR3 is made up of 15 amino acids. V dropped 1 base and J dropped 5 bases, with 16 bases sitting between them. For the CDR3, the DNA is TGTGCCAGCAGCGTATCGGGGGGCCTCGTGGACGAGCAGTACTTC. It yields the protein CASSVSGGLVDEQYF.

This chain uses TRBV13 with TRBJ2-1, with 8 positions matching TRBD2. Per germline, CDR1 PRHDT and CDR2 FYEKMQ (reference sequence). Trimming cost V 1 base and J 0 bases; bases outside gene matches: 5. The CDR3 extends over 17 amino acids. The chain's CDR3 is CASSLETSGSSYNEQFF. The DNA of the CDR3 is TGTGCCAGCAGCTTAGAAACTAGCGGAAGCTCCTACAATGAGCAGTTCTTC.

The sample holds a few counts of this clonotype. V and J are TRBV25-1 and TRBJ2-1, with D possibly being TRBD2 (6 bases). Germline values: CDR1 MGHDK, CDR2 SYGVNS. This CDR3 is 15 amino acids long. With 4 bases removed from V and 5 bases from J, the gap between germline ends came to 15 bases. The CDR3 DNA follows: TGTGCCAGCAGTGCAAGCCGGCGGGGCGACAATGAGCAGTTCTTC. Translation gives CASSASRRGDNEQFF.

This clonotype showed up many times. CDR3 nucleotides: TGTGCCAGCAGCCCCGAACTAACTACGGGCGAGCAGTACTTC. This gives the protein CASSPELTTGEQYF. V usage is TRBV6-1 and J usage is TRBJ2-7, with D uncertain. V lost 6 bases and J 6 bases, leaving 18 bases between the germline ends. The CDR3 length is 14 residues. Germline assignment: CDR1 MNHNS and CDR2 SASEGT.

This chain joins TRBV5-1 and TRBJ1-1, with 9 bases that match TRBD1. Trimming at V came to 0 bases and at J to 4 bases, leaving 4 bases not matched to a gene. Per the germline V gene, CDR1 is SGHRS and CDR2 is YFSETQ. CDR3 length: 15 residues. CDR3 protein: CASSLEWTGATEAFF. The CDR3, as DNA: TGCGCCAGCAGCTTGGAGTGGACAGGGGCCACTGAAGCTTTCTTT.

V gene TRBV7-6 combines with J gene TRBJ2-3, with a tentative D call TRBD2 (5 bases). Trimming shortened V by 1 base and J by 5 bases, and 16 bases separated the two germline ends. Germline values: CDR1 SGHVS, CDR2 FNYEAQ. The CDR3 runs to 16 residues. CDR3 amino acids: CASSLVGRGPRDTQYF. DNA for the CDR3: TGTGCCAGCAGCTTAGTAGGCCGAGGGCCCCGAGATACGCAGTATTTT.

There are many counts of this clonotype. This chain uses TRBV20-1 with TRBJ2-3; D uncertain. The germline gives CDR1 DFQATT, CDR2 SNEGSKA (reference sequence). This CDR3 spans 13 amino acids. V was trimmed by 6 bases and J by 1 base, leaving 11 bases between them. The CDR3 reads CSARARGTDTQYF. The CDR3 DNA sequence: TGCAGTGCCCGAGCACGTGGCACAGATACGCAGTATTTT.

The V and J genes are TRBV9 and TRBJ2-7; 11 nucleotides line up with TRBD2. The length of the CDR3 is 17 residues. J gave up 2 bases and V 0 bases, and 7 bases lay outside the gene matches. Germline values: CDR1 SGDLS, CDR2 YYNGEE. The CDR3 is CASSVGIGTSGTYEQYF. The DNA of the CDR3 is TGTGCCAGCAGCGTAGGAATAGGGACTAGCGGCACCTACGAGCAGTACTTC.

This clonotype has ten or more counts. This CDR3 is CASSFMGVGRETQYF. CDR3 DNA sequence: TGTGCCAGCAGTTTTATGGGGGTCGGGCGGGAGACCCAGTACTTC. This chain uses TRBV28 with TRBJ2-5; D tentatively fits TRBD1 or TRBD2 (5 bases each). V lost 3 bases, J lost 5 bases, and 16 bases lay in between. Germline V gene lookup returns CDR1 MDHEN and CDR2 SYDVKM. The CDR3 contains 15 residues.

This clonotype was seen ten or more times. DNA of the CDR3: TGTGCCAGCAGCGGGCAGGGACTAGCCGACTACGAGCAGTACTTC. Its translation is CASSGQGLADYEQYF. The genes are TRBV6-2 or TRBV6-3 and TRBJ2-7, with 9 positions matching TRBD2. Losses at the gene ends were 6 bases for V and 3 bases for J; bases not matched to a gene: 9. CDR1 is MNHEY and CDR2 is SVGEGT in the germline V gene. This CDR3 is 15 amino acids long.

This clonotype was recorded at least ten times. The chain employs TRBV27 and TRBJ2-1; D is undetermined. There are 16 residues in the CDR3. Trimming took 5 bases from V and 8 from J, leaving 22 bases between them. Germline CDR1 and CDR2: MNHEY and SMNVEV (reference sequence). The CDR3 sequence is CASSPGDWSKWDEQFF. CDR3 bases: TGTGCCAGCAGTCCCGGTGATTGGAGCAAATGGGATGAGCAGTTCTTC.

The chain links TRBV30 to TRBJ1-5; TRBD1 might be the D (6 bases). Deletions cut 1 base from V and 7 bases from J, with 11 bases between. This CDR3 region has 13 residues. The germline gives CDR1 GTSNPN, CDR2 SVGIG (reference sequence). CDR3 region: CAWSAGGDQPQHF. The CDR3, as DNA: TGTGCCTGGAGTGCGGGGGGCGACCAGCCCCAGCATTTT.

This clonotype came up many times. In DNA, the CDR3 is TGTGCCAGCAGCGTGCTCCGCCAGGGGGCGCGCGGCACTGAAGCTTTCTTT. As protein: CASSVLRQGARGTEAFF. V and J are TRBV7-2 and TRBJ1-1, with 8 positions matching TRBD1. The CDR3 loop spans 17 amino acids. The V segment lost 5 bases and the J segment 4 bases; nucleotides outside the gene matches: 15. The germline V gene has CDR1 SGHTA and CDR2 FQGNSA.

This chain connects TRBV20-1 to TRBJ1-1; D not resolved. The CDR3 consists of 12 residues. Between the trimmed V and J ends, which lost 6 bases and 2 bases, there was a span of 10 bases. Germline values: CDR1 DFQATT, CDR2 SNEGSKA (reference sequence). CDR3 region: CSARQINTEAFF. The CDR3 bases are TGCAGTGCGAGACAAATAAACACTGAAGCTTTCTTT.

The chain carries TRBV4-1 and TRBJ1-2; 7 nucleotides align to TRBD1. The V gene's germline CDR1 is MGHRA and CDR2 YSYEKL. The CDR3 is made up of 15 amino acids. V lost 1 base and J lost 4; bases outside the gene matches: 6. CDR3 bases: TGCGCCAGCAGCCAAGGCCAGGGGGTGATCTATGGCTACACCTTC. Amino acids: CASSQGQGVIYGYTF.

This clonotype was recorded a few times. This may come from a read error, since a much larger clone is one base off. The chain recombines TRBV10-3 with TRBJ2-3; 10 bases fit TRBD1. Matching the DNA end better, TRBJ2-5 makes the J call doubtful. The CDR3 runs 19 residues. The germline CDR1 and CDR2 sequences are ENHRY and SYGVKD. As DNA, the CDR3 is TGTGCCATCAGTGCCAGTTGGGCCGAAACGGGACAGGGGAGAGAGACCCAGTACTTC. Translating gives CAISASWAETGQGRETQYF.

This clonotype was picked up a small number of times. This sequence joins TRBV30 and TRBJ1-2; a weak D match, TRBD1 (5 bases). From germline, CDR1 is GTSNPN and CDR2 SVGIG (reference sequence). The CDR3 is made up of 11 amino acids. Trimming took 3 bases from V and 6 from J, leaving 8 bases between them. CDR3 bases: TGTGCCTGGAGGGGAGGGGATGGCTACACCTTC. It codes for CAWRGGDGYTF.

This clonotype was observed a handful of times. This chain links TRBV6-1 with TRBJ2-1; TRBD2 matches at 11 bases. The CDR3 runs to 16 residues. The J segment lost 2 bases and the V segment lost 4 bases, leaving 4 bases of the junction unmatched. Germline CDR1 and CDR2: MNHNS and SASEGT. CDR3 sequence: CASSASGRSAYNEQFF. In DNA form, the CDR3 reads TGTGCCAGCAGTGCTAGCGGGAGGAGCGCCTACAATGAGCAGTTCTTC.

This clonotype was observed many times. V gene TRBV7-9 combines with J gene TRBJ2-7; 7 bases align to TRBD2. This CDR3 contains 15 residues. Germline CDR1 is SEHNR and CDR2 is FQNEAQ (reference sequence). V lost 1 base to trimming and J lost 6 bases; unmatched junction nucleotides: 9. The CDR3 is CASSLVGGGLGEQYF. DNA of the CDR3: TGTGCCAGCAGCTTAGTCGGGGGAGGGCTTGGCGAGCAGTACTTC.

Concerning this clonotype itself: A far larger clone is one base from this, pointing to a likely read error. The chain joins TRBV12-3 or TRBV12-4 to TRBJ2-4, with 8 bases matching TRBD1. The J call may not be correct, given that the DNA end is closer to TRBJ2-7. This CDR3 comprises 16 residues. The CDR3 nucleotides read TGTGTCAGCAGCCTTACACAGGGGGAGCCAACCTACGAGCAGTACTTC. Amino acids: CVSSLTQGEPTYEQYF.

In the case of this clonotype: This clone may be a read error of a much larger clone one base away. The chain recombines TRBV11-2 with TRBJ2-7; D is uncertain. V lost 3 bases and J lost 7, with 16 bases in between. Germline assignment: CDR1 SGHAT and CDR2 FQNNGV. The CDR3 is 14 residues long. CDR3 protein: CASSFPSSTDEQYF. The CDR3 nucleotides are TGTGCCAGCAGCTTCCCCTCCTCCACCGATGAGCAGTACTTC.

To note about this clonotype: Being one base from a much bigger clone, this may be a read error. The chain uses TRBV3-1 and TRBJ2-7; D call uncertain. The V gene lost 3 bases and the J gene lost 3 bases, with 6 bases spanning the gap. This CDR3 region has 12 residues. Germline V gene sequence: CDR1 LGHDT, CDR2 YNNKEL (reference sequence). DNA for the CDR3: TGTGCCAGCAGCCACGGCAACTACGAGCAGTACTTC. Its protein is CASSHGNYEQYF.

The table lists this clonotype with many counts. CDR3: CASSRASTDTQYF. CDR3 bases: TGTGCCAGCAGCCGGGCCTCCACAGATACGCAGTATTTT. This chain connects TRBV7-3 to TRBJ2-3, with D unresolved. V lost 5 bases and J 2 bases, leaving 8 bases between the germline ends. This CDR3 is 13 amino acids long. Germline CDR1 is SGHTA and CDR2 is FQGTGA.

This clonotype appeared once. V and J are TRBV7-8 and TRBJ2-7, with 10 bases identical to TRBD1. CDR1 is SGHVS and CDR2 is FQNEAQ in the germline V gene. The CDR3 totals 16 residues. The ends lost 5 bases at V and 0 bases at J; junction bases unmatched: 7. The CDR3 DNA reads TGTGCCAGCAGCGCATCCGGGACAGGGGTCTCCTACGAGCAGTACTTC. Its protein product is CASSASGTGVSYEQYF.

This clonotype was detected ten times or more. The CDR3 sequence: CASSYSTGGNYGYTF. CDR3 coding DNA: TGTGCCAGCAGTTACTCGACAGGGGGTAACTATGGCTACACCTTC. V usage is TRBV6-5 and J usage is TRBJ1-2; 9 bases agree with TRBD1. The V gene's germline CDR1 is MNHEY and CDR2 SVGAGI. J lost 1 base, V lost 0 bases, and 0 bases had no gene match. The CDR3 is 15 residues long.